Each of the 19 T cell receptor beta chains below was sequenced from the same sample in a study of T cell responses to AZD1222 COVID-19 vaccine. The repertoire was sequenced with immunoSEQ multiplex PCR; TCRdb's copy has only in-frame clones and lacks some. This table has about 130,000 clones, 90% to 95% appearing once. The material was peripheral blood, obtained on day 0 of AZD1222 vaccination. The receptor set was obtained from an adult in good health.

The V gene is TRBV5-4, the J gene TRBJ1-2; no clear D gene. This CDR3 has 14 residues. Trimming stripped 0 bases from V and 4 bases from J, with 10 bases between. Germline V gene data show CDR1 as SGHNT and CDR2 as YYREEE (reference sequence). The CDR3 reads CASSLAGLGYGYTF. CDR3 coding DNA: TGTGCCAGCAGCTTGGCCGGGTTGGGCTATGGCTACACCTTC.

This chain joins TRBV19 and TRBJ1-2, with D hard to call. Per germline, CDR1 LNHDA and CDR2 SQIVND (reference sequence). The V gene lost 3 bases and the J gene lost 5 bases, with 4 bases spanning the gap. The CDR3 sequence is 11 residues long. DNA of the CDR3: TGTGCCAGTAGTATTCCGTATGGCTACACCTTC. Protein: CASSIPYGYTF.

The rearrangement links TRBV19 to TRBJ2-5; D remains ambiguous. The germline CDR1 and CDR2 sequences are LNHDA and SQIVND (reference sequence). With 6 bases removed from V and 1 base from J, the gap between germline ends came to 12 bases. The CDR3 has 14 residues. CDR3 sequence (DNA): TGTGCCAGTAGCCCCACGGCCCTCCAAGAGACCCAGTACTTC. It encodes CASSPTALQETQYF.

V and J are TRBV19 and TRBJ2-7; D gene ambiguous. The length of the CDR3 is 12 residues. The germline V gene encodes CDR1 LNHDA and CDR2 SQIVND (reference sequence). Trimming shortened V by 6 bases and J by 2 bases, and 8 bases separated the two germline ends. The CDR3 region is CASSDTTYEQYF. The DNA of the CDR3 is TGTGCCAGTAGCGACACCACCTACGAGCAGTACTTC.

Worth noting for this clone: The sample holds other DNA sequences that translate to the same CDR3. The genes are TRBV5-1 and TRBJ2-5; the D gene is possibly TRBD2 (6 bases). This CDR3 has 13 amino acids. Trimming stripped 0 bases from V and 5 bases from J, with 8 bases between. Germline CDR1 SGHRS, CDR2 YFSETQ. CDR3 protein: CASSLGRGETQYF. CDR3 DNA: TGCGCCAGCAGCTTGGGTCGGGGGGAGACCCAGTACTTC.

The CDR3 DNA reads as TGTGCCAGCAGCATACAGCCCCGCGCGAACACTGAAGCTTTCTTT. Protein product: CASSIQPRANTEAFF. J is TRBJ1-1 and V is TRBV5-5; no clear D gene. The CDR3 has 15 residues. CDR1 and CDR2 from the germline V gene are SGHKS and YYEKEE (reference sequence). V gave up 4 bases and J gave up 1 base, with 14 bases separating them.

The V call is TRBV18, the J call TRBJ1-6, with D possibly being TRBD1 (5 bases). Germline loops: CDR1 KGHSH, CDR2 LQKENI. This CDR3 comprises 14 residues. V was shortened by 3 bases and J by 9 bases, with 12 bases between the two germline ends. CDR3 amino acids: CASSPKGDGSPLHF. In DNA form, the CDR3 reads TGTGCCAGCTCACCGAAAGGGGATGGTTCACCCCTCCACTTT.

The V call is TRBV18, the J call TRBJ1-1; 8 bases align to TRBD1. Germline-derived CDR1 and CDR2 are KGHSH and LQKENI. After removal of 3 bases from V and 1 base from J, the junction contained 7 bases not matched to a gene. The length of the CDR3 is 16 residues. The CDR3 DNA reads TGTGCCAGCTCACCGGTAGAAGGACAGGGGAACACTGAAGCTTTCTTT. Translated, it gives CASSPVEGQGNTEAFF.

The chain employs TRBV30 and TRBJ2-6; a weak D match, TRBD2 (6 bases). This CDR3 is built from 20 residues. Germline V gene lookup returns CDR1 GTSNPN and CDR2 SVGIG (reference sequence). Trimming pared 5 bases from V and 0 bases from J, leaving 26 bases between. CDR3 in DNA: TGTGCCTGGGGGGGGAGGAGGACACCCCGTTTCAACTCTGGGGCCAACGTCCTGACTTTC. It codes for CAWGGRRTPRFNSGANVLTF.

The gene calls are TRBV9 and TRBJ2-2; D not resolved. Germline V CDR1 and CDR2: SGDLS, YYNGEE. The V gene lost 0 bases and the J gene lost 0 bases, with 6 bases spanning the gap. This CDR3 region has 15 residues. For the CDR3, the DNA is TGTGCCAGCAGCGTAGTTAATGCGAACACCGGGGAGCTGTTTTTT. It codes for CASSVVNANTGELFF.

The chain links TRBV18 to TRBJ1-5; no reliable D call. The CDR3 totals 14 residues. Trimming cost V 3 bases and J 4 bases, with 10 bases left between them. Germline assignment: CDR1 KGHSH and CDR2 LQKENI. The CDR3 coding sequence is TGTGCCAGCTCACCTGACACCGGGAATCAGCCCCAGCATTTT. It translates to CASSPDTGNQPQHF.

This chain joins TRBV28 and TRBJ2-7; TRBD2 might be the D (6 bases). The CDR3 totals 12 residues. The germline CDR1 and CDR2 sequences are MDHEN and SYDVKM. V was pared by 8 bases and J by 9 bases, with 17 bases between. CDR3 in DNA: TGTGCCAGCCTTGGGGGGACTGTTCGGCAGTACTTC. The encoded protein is CASLGGTVRQYF.

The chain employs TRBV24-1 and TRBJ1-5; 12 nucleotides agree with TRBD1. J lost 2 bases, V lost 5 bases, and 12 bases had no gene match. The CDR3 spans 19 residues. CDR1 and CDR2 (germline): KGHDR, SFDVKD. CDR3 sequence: CATSASGTGGVLGNQPQHF. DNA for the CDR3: TGTGCCACCAGTGCCTCCGGGACAGGGGGCGTCTTGGGCAATCAGCCCCAGCATTTT.

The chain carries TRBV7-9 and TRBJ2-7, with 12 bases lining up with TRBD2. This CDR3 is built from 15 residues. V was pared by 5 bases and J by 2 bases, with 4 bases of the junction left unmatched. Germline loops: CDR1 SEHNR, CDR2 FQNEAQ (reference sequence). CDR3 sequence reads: CASSPRLAGAYEQYF. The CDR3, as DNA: TGTGCCAGCAGCCCGAGACTAGCGGGAGCCTACGAGCAGTACTTC.

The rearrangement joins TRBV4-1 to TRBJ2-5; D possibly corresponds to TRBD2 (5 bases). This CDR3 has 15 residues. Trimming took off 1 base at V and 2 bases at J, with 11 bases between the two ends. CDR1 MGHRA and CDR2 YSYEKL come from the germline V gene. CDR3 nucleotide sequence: TGCGCCAGCAGCCAAGGGTCTGCGGGTCAAGAGACCCAGTACTTC. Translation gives CASSQGSAGQETQYF.

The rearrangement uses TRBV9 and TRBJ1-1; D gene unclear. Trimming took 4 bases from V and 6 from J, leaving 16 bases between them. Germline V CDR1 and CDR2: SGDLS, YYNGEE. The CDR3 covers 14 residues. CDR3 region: CASSPHWGRAEAFF. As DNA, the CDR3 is TGTGCCAGCAGCCCTCACTGGGGTAGGGCTGAAGCTTTCTTT.

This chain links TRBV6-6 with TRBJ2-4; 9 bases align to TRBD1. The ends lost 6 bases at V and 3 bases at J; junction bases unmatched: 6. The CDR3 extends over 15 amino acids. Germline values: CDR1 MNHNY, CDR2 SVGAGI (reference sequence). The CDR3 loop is CASSRTGDGKNIQYF. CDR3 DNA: TGTGCCAGCAGCCGGACAGGGGACGGCAAAAACATTCAGTACTTC.

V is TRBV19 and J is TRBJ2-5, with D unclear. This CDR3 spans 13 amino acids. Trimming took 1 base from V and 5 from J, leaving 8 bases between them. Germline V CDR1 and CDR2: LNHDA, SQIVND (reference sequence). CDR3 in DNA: TGTGCCAGTAGTATAGTAAAAGACGAGACCCAGTACTTC. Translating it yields CASSIVKDETQYF.

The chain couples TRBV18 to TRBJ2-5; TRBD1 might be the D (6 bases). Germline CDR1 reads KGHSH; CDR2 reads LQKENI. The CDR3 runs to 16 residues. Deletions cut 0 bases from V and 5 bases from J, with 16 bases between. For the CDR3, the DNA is TGTGCCAGCTCACCACCGGTGGCAGGGGTGAGCGAGACCCAGTACTTC. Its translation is CASSPPVAGVSETQYF.